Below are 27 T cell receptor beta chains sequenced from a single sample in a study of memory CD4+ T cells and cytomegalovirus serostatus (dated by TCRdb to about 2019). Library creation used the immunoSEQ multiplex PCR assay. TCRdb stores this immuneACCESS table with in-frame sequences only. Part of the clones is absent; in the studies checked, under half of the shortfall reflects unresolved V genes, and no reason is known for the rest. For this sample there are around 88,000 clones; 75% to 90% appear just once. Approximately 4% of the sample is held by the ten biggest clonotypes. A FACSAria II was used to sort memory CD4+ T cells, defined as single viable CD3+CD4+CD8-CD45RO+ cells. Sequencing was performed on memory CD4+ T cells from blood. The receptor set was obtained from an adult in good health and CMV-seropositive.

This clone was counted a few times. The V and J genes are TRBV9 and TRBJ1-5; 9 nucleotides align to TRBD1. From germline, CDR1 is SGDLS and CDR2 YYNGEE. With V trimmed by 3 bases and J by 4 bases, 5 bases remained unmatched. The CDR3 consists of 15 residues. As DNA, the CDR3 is TGTGCCAGCAGCGCGACCGGGACAGGGAATCAGCCCCAGCATTTT. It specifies CASSATGTGNQPQHF. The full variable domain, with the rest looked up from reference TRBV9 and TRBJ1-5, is DSGVTQTPKHLITATGQRVTLRCSPRSGDLSVYWYQQSLDQGLQFLIQYYNGEERAKGNILERFSAQQFPDLHSELNLSSLELGDSALYFCASSATGTGNQPQHFGDGTRLSIL.

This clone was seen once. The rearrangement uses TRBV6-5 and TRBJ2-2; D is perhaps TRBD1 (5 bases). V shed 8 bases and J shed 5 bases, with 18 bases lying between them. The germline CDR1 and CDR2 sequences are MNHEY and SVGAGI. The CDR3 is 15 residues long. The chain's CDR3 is CASSRGRQRTGELFF. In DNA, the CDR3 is TGTGCCAGCTCTAGGGGTAGGCAACGTACCGGGGAGCTGTTTTTT.

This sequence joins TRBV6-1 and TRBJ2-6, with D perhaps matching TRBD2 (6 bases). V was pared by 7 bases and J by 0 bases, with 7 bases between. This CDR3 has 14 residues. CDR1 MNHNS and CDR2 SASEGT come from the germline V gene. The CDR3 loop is CASIGGSGANVLTF. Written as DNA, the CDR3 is TGTGCCAGCATCGGGGGCTCTGGGGCCAACGTCCTGACTTTC.

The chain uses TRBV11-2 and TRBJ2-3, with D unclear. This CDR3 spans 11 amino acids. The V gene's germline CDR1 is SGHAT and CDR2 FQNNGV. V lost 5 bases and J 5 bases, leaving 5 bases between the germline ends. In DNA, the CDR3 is TGTGCCAGCAGCCCCCTAGATACGCAGTATTTT. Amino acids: CASSPLDTQYF.

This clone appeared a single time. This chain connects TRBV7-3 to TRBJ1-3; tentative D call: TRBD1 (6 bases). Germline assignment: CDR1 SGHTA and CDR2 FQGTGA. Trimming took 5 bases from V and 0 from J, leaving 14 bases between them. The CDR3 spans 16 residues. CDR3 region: CASSPQGPSSGNTIYF. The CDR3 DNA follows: TGTGCCAGCAGCCCACAGGGCCCAAGCTCTGGAAACACCATATATTTT.

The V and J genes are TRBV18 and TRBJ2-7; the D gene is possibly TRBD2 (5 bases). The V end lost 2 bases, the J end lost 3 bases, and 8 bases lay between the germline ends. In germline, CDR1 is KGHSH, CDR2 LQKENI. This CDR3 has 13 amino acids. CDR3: CASSPGSLYEQYF. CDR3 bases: TGTGCCAGCTCACCAGGGAGTCTCTACGAGCAGTACTTC.

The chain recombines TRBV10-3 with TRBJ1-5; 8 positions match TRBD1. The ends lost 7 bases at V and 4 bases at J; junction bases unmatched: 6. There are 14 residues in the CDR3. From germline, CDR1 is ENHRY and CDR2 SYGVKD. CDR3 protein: CAIKGQGFNQPQHF. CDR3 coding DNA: TGTGCCATCAAAGGACAGGGCTTTAATCAGCCCCAGCATTTT.

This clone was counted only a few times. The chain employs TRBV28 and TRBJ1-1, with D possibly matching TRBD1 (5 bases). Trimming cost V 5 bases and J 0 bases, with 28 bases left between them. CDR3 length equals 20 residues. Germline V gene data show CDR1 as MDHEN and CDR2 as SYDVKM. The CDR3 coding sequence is TGTGCCAGCAGTCGAACGGGGGGGTATACATTCAGGAGGATGAACACTGAAGCTTTCTTT. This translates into CASSRTGGYTFRRMNTEAFF.

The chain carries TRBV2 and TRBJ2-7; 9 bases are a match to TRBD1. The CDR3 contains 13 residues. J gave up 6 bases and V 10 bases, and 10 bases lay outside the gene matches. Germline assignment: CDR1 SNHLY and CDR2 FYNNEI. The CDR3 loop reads CATRTGEISEQYF. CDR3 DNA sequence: TGTGCCACGAGGACAGGGGAGATTTCCGAGCAGTACTTC.

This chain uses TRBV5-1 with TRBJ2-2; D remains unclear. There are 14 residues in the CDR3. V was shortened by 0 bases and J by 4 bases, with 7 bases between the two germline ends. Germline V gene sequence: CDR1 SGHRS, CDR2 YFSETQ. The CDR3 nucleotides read TGCGCCAGCAGCTTGGGACAAGCCACCGGGGAGCTGTTTTTT. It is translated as CASSLGQATGELFF.

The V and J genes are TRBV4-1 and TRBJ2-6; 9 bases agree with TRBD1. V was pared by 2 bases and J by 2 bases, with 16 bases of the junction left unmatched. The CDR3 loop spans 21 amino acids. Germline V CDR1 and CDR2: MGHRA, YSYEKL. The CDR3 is CASSQTPIGTGHGPGANVLTF. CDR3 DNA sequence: TGCGCCAGCAGCCAAACACCTATCGGGACAGGGCACGGTCCTGGGGCCAACGTCCTGACTTTC.

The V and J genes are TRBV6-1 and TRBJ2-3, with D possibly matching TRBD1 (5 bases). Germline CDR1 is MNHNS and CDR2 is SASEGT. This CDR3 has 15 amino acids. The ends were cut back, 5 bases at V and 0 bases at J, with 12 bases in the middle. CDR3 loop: CASSPRQTSTDTQYF. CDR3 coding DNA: TGTGCCAGCAGTCCCCGACAGACTAGCACAGATACGCAGTATTTT.

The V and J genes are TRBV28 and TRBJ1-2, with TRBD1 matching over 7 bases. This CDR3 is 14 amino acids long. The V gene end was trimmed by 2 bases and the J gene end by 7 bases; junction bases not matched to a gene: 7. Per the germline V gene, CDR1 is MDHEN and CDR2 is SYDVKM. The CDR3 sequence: CASSLRGGGFGYTF. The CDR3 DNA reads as TGTGCCAGCAGTTTAAGAGGGGGCGGTTTTGGCTACACCTTC.

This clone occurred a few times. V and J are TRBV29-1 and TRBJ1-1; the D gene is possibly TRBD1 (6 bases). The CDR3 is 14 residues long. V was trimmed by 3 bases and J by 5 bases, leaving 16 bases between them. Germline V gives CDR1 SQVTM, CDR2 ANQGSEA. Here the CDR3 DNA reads TGCAGCGTTGATCTGGGGGGCAGGGGAACTGAAGCTTTCTTT. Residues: CSVDLGGRGTEAFF.

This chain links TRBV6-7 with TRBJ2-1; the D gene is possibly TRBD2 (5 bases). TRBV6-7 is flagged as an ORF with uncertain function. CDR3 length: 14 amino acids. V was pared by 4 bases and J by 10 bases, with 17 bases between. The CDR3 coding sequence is TGTGCCAGCAGTTCCCGAGCGGCGGGCGACGAGCAGTTCTTC. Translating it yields CASSSRAAGDEQFF.

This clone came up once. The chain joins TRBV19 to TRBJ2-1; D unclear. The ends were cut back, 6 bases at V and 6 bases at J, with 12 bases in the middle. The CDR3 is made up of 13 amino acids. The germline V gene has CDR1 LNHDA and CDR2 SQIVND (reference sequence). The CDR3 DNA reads TGTGCCAGTAGGCTCCGGGCCAGCAATGAGCAGTTCTTC. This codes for CASRLRASNEQFF.

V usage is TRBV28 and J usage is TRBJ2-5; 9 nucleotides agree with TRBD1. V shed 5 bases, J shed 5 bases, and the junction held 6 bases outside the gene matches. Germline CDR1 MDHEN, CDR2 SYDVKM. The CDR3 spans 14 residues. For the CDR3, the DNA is TGTGCCAGCAGTCCCGGACAGGGGAAGGAGACCCAGTACTTC. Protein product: CASSPGQGKETQYF. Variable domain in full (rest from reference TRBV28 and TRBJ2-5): DVKVTQSSRYLVKRTGEKVFLECVQDMDHENMFWYRQDPGLGLRLIYFSYDVKMKEKGDIPEGYSVSREKKERFSLILESASTNQTSMYLCASSPGQGKETQYFGPGTRLLVL.

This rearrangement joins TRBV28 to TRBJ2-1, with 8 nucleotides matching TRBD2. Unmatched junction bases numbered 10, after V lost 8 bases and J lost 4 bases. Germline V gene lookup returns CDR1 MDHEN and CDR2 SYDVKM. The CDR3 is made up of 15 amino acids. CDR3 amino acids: CASQNSLAGYNEQFF. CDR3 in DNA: TGTGCCAGCCAAAATTCCCTAGCGGGTTACAATGAGCAGTTCTTC. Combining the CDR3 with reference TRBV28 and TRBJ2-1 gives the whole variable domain DVKVTQSSRYLVKRTGEKVFLECVQDMDHENMFWYRQDPGLGLRLIYFSYDVKMKEKGDIPEGYSVSREKKERFSLILESASTNQTSMYLCASQNSLAGYNEQFFGPGTRLTVL.

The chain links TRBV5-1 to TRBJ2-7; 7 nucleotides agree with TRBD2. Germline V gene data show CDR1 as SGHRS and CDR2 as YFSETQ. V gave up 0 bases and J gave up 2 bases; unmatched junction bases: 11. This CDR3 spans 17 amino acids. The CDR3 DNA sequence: TGCGCCAGCAGCTTGGATGCTAGCGGATTCTTACCCTACGAGCAGTACTTC. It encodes CASSLDASGFLPYEQYF.

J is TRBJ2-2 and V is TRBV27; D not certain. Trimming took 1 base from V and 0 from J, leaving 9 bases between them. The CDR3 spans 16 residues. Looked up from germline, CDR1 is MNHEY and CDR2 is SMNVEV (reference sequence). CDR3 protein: CASSLYNIANTGELFF. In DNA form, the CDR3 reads TGTGCCAGCAGTTTATATAACATCGCGAACACCGGGGAGCTGTTTTTT.

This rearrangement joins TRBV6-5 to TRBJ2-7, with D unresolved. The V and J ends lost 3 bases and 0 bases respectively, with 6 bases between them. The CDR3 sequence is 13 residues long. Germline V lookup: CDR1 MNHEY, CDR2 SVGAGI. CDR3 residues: CASSYRASYEQYF. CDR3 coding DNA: TGTGCCAGCAGTTATAGGGCCTCCTACGAGCAGTACTTC.

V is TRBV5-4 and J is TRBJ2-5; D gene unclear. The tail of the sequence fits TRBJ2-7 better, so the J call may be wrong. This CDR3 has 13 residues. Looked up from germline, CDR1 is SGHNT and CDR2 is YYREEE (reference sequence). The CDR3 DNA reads TGTGCCAGCAGCTCACAGAGCTCCTACGAGCAGTACTTC. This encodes CASSSQSSYEQYF.

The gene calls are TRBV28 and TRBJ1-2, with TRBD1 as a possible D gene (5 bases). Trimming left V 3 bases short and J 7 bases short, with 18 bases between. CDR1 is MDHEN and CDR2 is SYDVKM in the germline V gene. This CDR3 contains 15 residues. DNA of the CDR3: TGTGCCAGCAGTTTCCCTGGGGGGAGAGGCTCTGGCTACACCTTC. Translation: CASSFPGGRGSGYTF.

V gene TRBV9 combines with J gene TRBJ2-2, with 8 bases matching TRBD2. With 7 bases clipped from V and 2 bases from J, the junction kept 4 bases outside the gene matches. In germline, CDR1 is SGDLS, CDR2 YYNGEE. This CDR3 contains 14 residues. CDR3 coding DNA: TGTGCCAGCGTAGCGGGGCTAAACACCGGGGAGCTGTTTTTT. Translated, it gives CASVAGLNTGELFF.

CDR3 DNA: TGCGCCAGCAGCCCCGGGACAGGGACCTATGGCTACACCTTC. As protein: CASSPGTGTYGYTF. The chain is built from TRBV5-1 and TRBJ1-2, with 9 bases lining up with TRBD1. Germline CDR1 and CDR2: SGHRS and YFSETQ. CDR3 length: 14 residues. With V trimmed by 4 bases and J by 4 bases, 5 bases remained unmatched.

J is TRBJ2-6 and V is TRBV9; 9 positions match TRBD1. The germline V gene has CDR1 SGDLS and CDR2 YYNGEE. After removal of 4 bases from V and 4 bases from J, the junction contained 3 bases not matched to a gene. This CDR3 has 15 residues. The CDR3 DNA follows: TGTGCCAGCAGCCGGACAGGGGCGGGGGCCAACGTCCTGACTTTC. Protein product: CASSRTGAGANVLTF.

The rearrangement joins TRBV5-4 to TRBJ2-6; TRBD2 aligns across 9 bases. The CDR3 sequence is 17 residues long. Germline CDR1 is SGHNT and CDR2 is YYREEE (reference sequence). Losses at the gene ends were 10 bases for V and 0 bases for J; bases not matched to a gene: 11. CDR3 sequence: CAGRGGAPGSGANVLTF. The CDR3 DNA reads TGTGCCGGGCGGGGGGGCGCCCCCGGCTCTGGGGCCAACGTCCTGACTTTC.